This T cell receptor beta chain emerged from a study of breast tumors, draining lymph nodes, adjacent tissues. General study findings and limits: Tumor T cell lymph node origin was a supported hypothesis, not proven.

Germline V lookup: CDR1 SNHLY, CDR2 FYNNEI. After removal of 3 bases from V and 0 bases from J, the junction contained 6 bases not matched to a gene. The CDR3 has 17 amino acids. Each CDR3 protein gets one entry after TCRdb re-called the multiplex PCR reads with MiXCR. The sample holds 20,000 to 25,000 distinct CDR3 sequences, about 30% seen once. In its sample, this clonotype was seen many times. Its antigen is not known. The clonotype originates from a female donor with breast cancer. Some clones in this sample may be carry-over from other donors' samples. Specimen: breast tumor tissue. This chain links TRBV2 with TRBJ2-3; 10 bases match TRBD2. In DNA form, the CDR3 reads TGTGCCAGCAGTGAGACAGCGGGAGGGCCGAGCACAGATACGCAGTATTTT. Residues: CASSETAGGPSTDTQYF. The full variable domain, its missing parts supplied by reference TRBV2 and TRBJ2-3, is EPEVTQTPSHQVTQMGQEVILRCVPISNHLYFYWYRQILGQKVEFLVSFYNNEISEKSEIFDDQFSVERPDGSNFTLKIRSTKLEDSAMYFCASSETAGGPSTDTQYFGPGTRLTVL.